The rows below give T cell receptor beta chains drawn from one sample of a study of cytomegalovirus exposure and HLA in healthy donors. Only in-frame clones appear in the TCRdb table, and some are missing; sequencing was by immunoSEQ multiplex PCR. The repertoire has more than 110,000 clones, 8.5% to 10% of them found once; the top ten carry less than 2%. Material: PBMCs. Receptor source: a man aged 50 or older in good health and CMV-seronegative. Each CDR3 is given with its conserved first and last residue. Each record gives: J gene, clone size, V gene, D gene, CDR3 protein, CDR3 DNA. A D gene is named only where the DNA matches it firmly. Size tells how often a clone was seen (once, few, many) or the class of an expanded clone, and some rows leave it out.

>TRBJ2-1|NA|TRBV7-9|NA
CASSLSGGVYNEQFF
TGTGCCAGCAGCTTATCTGGCGGGGTATACAATGAGCAGTTCTTC
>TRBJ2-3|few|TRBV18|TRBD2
CASSPSGGGSTDTQYF
TGTGCCAGCTCACCCTCGGGAGGGGGAAGCACAGATACGCAGTATTTT
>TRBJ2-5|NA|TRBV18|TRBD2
CASSPSSGRETQYF
TGTGCCAGCTCACCATCTAGCGGGAGAGAGACCCAGTACTTC
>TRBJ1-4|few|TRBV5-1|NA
CASSLDAAGSNEKLFF
TGCGCCAGCAGCTTGGATGCTGCGGGATCGAATGAAAAACTGTTTTTT
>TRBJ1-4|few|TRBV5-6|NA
CASSPTLQSEKLFF
TGTGCCAGCAGCCCTACCCTACAGTCTGAAAAACTGTTTTTT
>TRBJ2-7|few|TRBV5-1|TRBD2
CASSLGGSSYEQYF
TGCGCCAGCAGCTTGGGCGGGAGCTCCTACGAGCAGTACTTC
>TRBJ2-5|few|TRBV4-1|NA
CASSQELFQETQYF
TGCGCCAGCAGCCAAGAACTGTTCCAAGAGACCCAGTACTTC
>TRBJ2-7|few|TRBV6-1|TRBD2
CASSESGGSSYEQYF
TGTGCCAGCAGTGAATCGGGGGGATCTTCCTACGAGCAGTACTTC
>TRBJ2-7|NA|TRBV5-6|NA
CASSQIYSQSHSYEQYF
TGTGCCAGCAGCCAGATTTACAGCCAAAGCCACTCCTACGAGCAGTACTTC
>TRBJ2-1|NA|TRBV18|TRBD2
CASSPSSGEGREQFF
TGTGCCAGCTCACCCTCCTCCGGGGAGGGCCGTGAGCAGTTCTTC
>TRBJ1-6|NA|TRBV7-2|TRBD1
CASSFRGREDSPLHF
TGTGCCAGCAGCTTCAGGGGGCGCGAGGATTCACCCCTCCACTTT
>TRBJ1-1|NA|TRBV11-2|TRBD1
CASSLGQGAEAFF
TGTGCCAGCAGCCTCGGACAGGGGGCTGAAGCTTTCTTT
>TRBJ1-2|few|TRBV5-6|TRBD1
CASRRQGDYGYTF
TGTGCCAGCAGGAGACAGGGAGACTATGGCTACACCTTC
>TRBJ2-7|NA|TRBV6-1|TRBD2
CASSEASGGGSYEQYF
TGTGCCAGCAGTGAAGCTAGCGGGGGAGGCTCCTACGAGCAGTACTTC
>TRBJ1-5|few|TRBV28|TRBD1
CASSSIDRGPDQPQHF
TGTGCCAGCAGTTCAATTGACAGGGGGCCTGATCAGCCCCAGCATTTT
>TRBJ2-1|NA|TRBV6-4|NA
CASSPVNGAGGVEQFF
TGTGCCAGCAGCCCGGTTAACGGTGCCGGAGGGGTTGAGCAGTTCTTC
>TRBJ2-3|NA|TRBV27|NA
CASSLGGTYTQYF
TGTGCCAGCAGTTTAGGTGGGACATATACGCAGTATTTT
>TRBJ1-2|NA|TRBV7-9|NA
CASSLARGAYGYTF
TGTGCCAGCAGCTTAGCGCGGGGGGCCTATGGCTACACCTTC
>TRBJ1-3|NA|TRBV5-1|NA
CASSLVGDRSGNTIYF
TGCGCCAGCAGCTTGGTCGGGGATCGCTCTGGAAACACCATATATTTT
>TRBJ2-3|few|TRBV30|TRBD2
CAWRGIAGGTDTQYF
TGTGCCTGGAGGGGAATAGCGGGGGGCACAGATACGCAGTATTTT
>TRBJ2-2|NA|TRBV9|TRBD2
CASSVERGGTGELFF
TGTGCCAGCAGCGTAGAGCGGGGGGGAACCGGGGAGCTGTTTTTT
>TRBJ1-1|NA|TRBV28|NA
CASSSSGDLIPEAFF
TGTGCCAGCAGTTCCTCAGGGGATTTGATCCCTGAAGCTTTCTTT
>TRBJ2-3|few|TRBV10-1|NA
CASSESEMADTQYF
TGCGCCAGCAGTGAGTCAGAGATGGCAGATACGCAGTATTTT
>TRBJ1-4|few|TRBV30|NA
CAGRYAGGYEKLFF
TGTGCCGGACGATATGCGGGGGGCTACGAAAAACTGTTTTTT
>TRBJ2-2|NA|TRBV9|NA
CASSPFRDILQGELFF
TGTGCCAGCAGCCCATTCCGGGACATCCTTCAAGGGGAGCTGTTTTTT
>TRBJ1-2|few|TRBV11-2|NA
CASSSRPSGGYTF
TGTGCCAGCAGCTCCCGGCCAAGCGGTGGCTACACCTTC
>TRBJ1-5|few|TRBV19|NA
CASSQQSNQPQHF
TGTGCCAGTAGTCAACAGAGCAATCAGCCCCAGCATTTT
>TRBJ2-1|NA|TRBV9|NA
CASSVEYAGREQFF
TGTGCCAGCAGCGTAGAGTACGCGGGAAGGGAGCAGTTCTTC
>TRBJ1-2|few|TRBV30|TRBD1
CAWSRQGLDGYTF
TGTGCCTGGAGTCGACAGGGGCTCGATGGCTACACCTTC
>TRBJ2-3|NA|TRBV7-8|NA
CASTPGLAGDTQYF
TGTGCCAGCACCCCGGGACTGGCCGGAGATACGCAGTATTTT
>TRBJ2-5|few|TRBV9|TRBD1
CASSGGTGPQETQYF
TGTGCCAGCAGCGGAGGGACAGGGCCCCAAGAGACCCAGTACTTC